The 8 T cell receptor beta chains in this list originate from one sample, sequenced in a study of T cell responses to AZD1222 COVID-19 vaccine (dated by TCRdb to 2020 to 2022). The receptor library was made with the immunoSEQ multiplex PCR assay. TCRdb stores this immuneACCESS table with in-frame sequences only. Part of the clones is absent; in the studies checked, under half of the shortfall reflects unresolved V genes, and no reason is known for the rest. This sample is represented by some 90,000 clones; roughly 90% of them were singletons. The ten largest make up about an eighth of the sample. The time point label for this specimen denotes: baseline before first vaccination. Sequenced here: peripheral blood, sampled on day 0 of AZD1222 vaccination. The receptors derive from an adult in good health.

The rearrangement joins TRBV10-3 to TRBJ2-7, with D tentatively TRBD1 or TRBD2 (5 bases each). There are 15 residues in the CDR3. Germline V CDR1 and CDR2: ENHRY, SYGVKD. V shed 3 bases and J shed 0 bases, with 12 bases lying between them. In nucleotides, the CDR3 is TGTGCCATCAGTGAACCGGGACGGAGCTCCTACGAGCAGTACTTC. Protein sequence: CAISEPGRSSYEQYF.

This sequence joins TRBV30 and TRBJ1-2; a weak D match, TRBD1 (5 bases). The CDR3 has 13 amino acids. CDR1 is GTSNPN, CDR2 SVGIG, per germline (reference sequence). V was trimmed by 5 bases and J by 2 bases, leaving 12 bases between them. The CDR3 protein is CAWGVGENYGYTF. The CDR3 DNA sequence: TGTGCCTGGGGGGTGGGGGAGAACTATGGCTACACCTTC.

This chain links TRBV10-3 with TRBJ2-1; a weak D match, TRBD1 (6 bases). Trimming shortened V by 0 bases and J by 5 bases, and 8 bases separated the two germline ends. The CDR3 totals 14 residues. CDR1 ENHRY and CDR2 SYGVKD come from the germline V gene. The CDR3 is CAISESGTNNEQFF. For the CDR3, the DNA is TGTGCCATCAGTGAGTCCGGGACAAACAATGAGCAGTTCTTC.

This sequence joins TRBV12-3 or TRBV12-4 and TRBJ2-7; 8 nucleotides match TRBD1. There are 11 residues in the CDR3. After removal of 7 bases from V and 7 bases from J, the junction contained 3 bases not matched to a gene. The CDR3 DNA is TGTGCCAGCACCACAGGGGGGGAGCAGTACTTC. Translating it yields CASTTGGEQYF.

This clone was recorded only once. V is TRBV28 and J is TRBJ1-2; 7 bases match TRBD1. Germline lookup yields CDR1 MDHEN and CDR2 SYDVKM. Germline trimming cut 6 bases from V and 7 bases from J; bases unmatched to any gene: 5. CDR3 length equals 12 residues. CDR3 region: CASRQGLLGYTF. The CDR3 DNA is TGTGCCAGCAGACAGGGGTTGCTTGGCTACACCTTC.

This chain links TRBV7-2 with TRBJ2-5, with no clear D. Germline V CDR1 and CDR2: SGHTA, FQGNSA. This CDR3 comprises 13 residues. Trimming took 1 base from V and 5 from J, leaving 8 bases between them. CDR3 protein: CASSLGYIETQYF. The CDR3 nucleotides are TGTGCCAGCAGCTTAGGGTATATCGAGACCCAGTACTTC. Filled out from reference TRBV7-2 and TRBJ2-5, the complete variable domain reads GAGVSQSPSNKVTEKGKDVELRCDPISGHTALYWYRQSLGQGLEFLIYFQGNSAPDKSGLPSDRFSAERTGGSVSTLTIQRTQQEDSAVYLCASSLGYIETQYFGPGTRLLVL.

The V gene is TRBV4-2, the J gene TRBJ2-1; D uncertain. Germline CDR1 and CDR2: LGHNA and YNFKEQ. The V and J ends lost 4 bases and 0 bases respectively, with 22 bases between them. The CDR3 consists of 19 residues. The CDR3 region has the DNA TGTGCCAGCAGCCTCTCCCGCACCCGTTCTATGGCCTCCTACAATGAGCAGTTCTTC. This codes for CASSLSRTRSMASYNEQFF.

The chain recombines TRBV19 with TRBJ2-3, with D maybe TRBD1 (6 bases). This CDR3 is 15 amino acids long. CDR1 and CDR2 from the germline V gene are LNHDA and SQIVND (reference sequence). Trimming shortened V by 4 bases and J by 3 bases, and 14 bases separated the two germline ends. DNA for the CDR3: TGTGCCAGTAGTACTCAACAGGGCCTTACAGATACGCAGTATTTT. It yields the protein CASSTQQGLTDTQYF.